The rows below give T cell receptor beta chains drawn from one sample of a study of CD4 T cells in relation to SARS-CoV-2 and coronaviruses. Only in-frame clones appear in the TCRdb table, and some are missing; sequencing was by immunoSEQ multiplex PCR. Here the sample spans 25,000 or so clones, approximately 73% being singletons. The antigens these receptors bind are not known. Sequencing used CD4+ T cells from PBMCs, cultured in vitro. These receptors came from a human donor in good health. The CDR3 runs from the conserved cysteine through the conserved F or W. Fields, in order: D gene, clone size, J gene, V gene, CDR3 protein, CDR3 DNA. A D gene is named only where the DNA matches it firmly. Clone size is given for some rows only: seen once, a few or many times, or a class if the clone is expanded.

D: .; size: .; J: TRBJ2-5; V: TRBV4-3; CDR3: CASSQVAGQGWETQYF; DNA: TGCGCCAGCAGCCAAGTTGCGGGGCAGGGGTGGGAGACCCAGTACTTC
D: .; size: .; J: TRBJ2-4; V: TRBV4-3; CDR3: CASSQEIGTGAAKNIQYF; DNA: TGCGCCAGCAGCCAAGAGATTGGGACGGGAGCAGCCAAAAACATTCAGTACTTC
D: TRBD1; size: .; J: TRBJ2-7; V: TRBV6-5; CDR3: CASSRGQGAGEQYF; DNA: TGTGCCAGCAGCCGCGGACAGGGCGCGGGAGAGCAGTACTTC
D: TRBD1; size: .; J: TRBJ1-4; V: TRBV18; CDR3: CASSRPDRAEKLFF; DNA: TGTGCCAGCTCACGTCCCGACAGGGCTGAAAAACTGTTTTTT
D: .; size: .; J: TRBJ1-2; V: TRBV5-1; CDR3: CASSLNFAVKGYTF; DNA: TGCGCCAGCAGCTTGAATTTTGCCGTAAAGGGCTACACCTTC
D: .; size: few; J: TRBJ2-7; V: TRBV3-1/TRBV3-2; CDR3: CASSPGPQGEQYF; DNA: TGTGCCAGCAGCCCCGGGCCCCAGGGTGAGCAGTACTTC
D: .; size: once; J: TRBJ1-3; V: TRBV25-1; CDR3: CASSELMVPGNTIYF; DNA: TGTGCCAGCAGTGAATTAATGGTCCCTGGAAACACCATATATTTT
D: .; size: .; J: TRBJ2-4; V: TRBV25-1; CDR3: CASSEQAYQYF; DNA: TGTGCCAGCAGTGAGCAGGCCTATCAGTACTTC
D: TRBD2; size: .; J: TRBJ2-5; V: TRBV6-5; CDR3: CASSYSREGRETQYF; DNA: TGTGCCAGCAGTTACTCACGGGAGGGCCGCGAGACCCAGTACTTC
D: TRBD1; size: once; J: TRBJ2-5; V: TRBV24-1; CDR3: CATSPGQGAWETQYF; DNA: TGTGCCACCTCTCCGGGACAGGGGGCGTGGGAGACCCAGTACTTC
D: .; size: few; J: TRBJ1-2; V: TRBV3-1/TRBV3-2; CDR3: CASSPQATGSYTF; DNA: TGTGCCAGCAGCCCTCAGGCCACAGGGAGCTACACCTTC
D: TRBD2; size: .; J: TRBJ2-3; V: TRBV7-9; CDR3: CASSLATSGGTDTQYF; DNA: TGTGCCAGCAGCTTAGCAACTAGCGGGGGCACAGATACGCAGTATTTT
D: .; size: .; J: TRBJ1-2; V: TRBV3-1/TRBV3-2; CDR3: CASSRGVYGYTF; DNA: TGTGCCAGCAGTCGGGGGGTTTACGGCTACACCTTC
D: .; size: .; J: TRBJ1-1; V: TRBV7-2; CDR3: CASSLENTEAFF; DNA: TGTGCCAGCAGCTTAGAGAACACTGAAGCTTTCTTT
D: TRBD2; size: .; J: TRBJ2-5; V: TRBV7-2; CDR3: CASGGERETQYF; DNA: TGTGCCAGCGGGGGGGAGCGAGAGACCCAGTACTTC
D: TRBD2; size: .; J: TRBJ2-5; V: TRBV7-9; CDR3: CASSLGVREGQTQYF; DNA: TGTGCCAGCAGCTTAGGTGTACGGGAGGGACAGACCCAGTACTTC
D: .; size: few; J: TRBJ1-6; V: TRBV30; CDR3: CAWSVAENSPLHF; DNA: TGTGCCTGGAGTGTAGCAGAAAATTCACCCCTCCACTTT
D: .; size: few; J: TRBJ2-7; V: TRBV5-4; CDR3: CASSLSPRAASYEQYF; DNA: TGTGCCAGCAGCTTGTCCCCCAGGGCAGCCTCCTACGAGCAGTACTTC
D: .; size: .; J: TRBJ2-5; V: TRBV6-5; CDR3: CASSYSLGPRRDQYF; DNA: TGTGCCAGCAGTTACTCCTTAGGACCGCGAAGAGACCAGTACTTC
D: .; size: .; J: TRBJ2-7; V: TRBV5-5; CDR3: CASSLGQGLIYEQYF; DNA: TGTGCCAGCAGCTTAGGCCAGGGACTTATCTACGAGCAGTACTTC
D: TRBD2; size: .; J: TRBJ2-7; V: TRBV2; CDR3: CASSTGLAAYEQYF; DNA: TGTGCCAGCAGCACTGGGCTAGCGGCCTACGAGCAGTACTTC
D: .; size: .; J: TRBJ1-2; V: TRBV19; CDR3: CASSLGGTRDYGYTF; DNA: TGTGCCAGTAGTCTTGGAGGGACACGGGACTATGGCTACACCTTC
D: .; size: .; J: TRBJ2-3; V: TRBV6-2/TRBV6-3; CDR3: CASSYDGGFITDTQYF; DNA: TGTGCCAGCAGTTACGATGGGGGGTTTATCACAGATACGCAGTATTTT
D: .; size: .; J: TRBJ2-7; V: TRBV7-9; CDR3: CASSYHGGDEQYF; DNA: TGTGCCAGCAGCTACCACGGGGGTGACGAGCAGTACTTC
D: TRBD1; size: few; J: TRBJ2-7; V: TRBV29-1; CDR3: CSVQQTGADEQYF; DNA: TGCAGCGTACAGCAGACAGGGGCCGACGAGCAGTACTTC
D: TRBD1; size: .; J: TRBJ1-6; V: TRBV18; CDR3: CASSERQGGFNSPLHF; DNA: TGTGCCAGCTCGGAACGTCAAGGGGGCTTTAATTCACCCCTCCACTTT
D: .; size: .; J: TRBJ1-5; V: TRBV7-2; CDR3: CASSLGEGSQHF; DNA: TGTGCCAGCAGCCTGGGGGAGGGGTCCCAGCATTTT
D: .; size: .; J: TRBJ2-7; V: TRBV5-4; CDR3: CASSLGPGVAYEQYF; DNA: TGTGCCAGCAGCTTGGGACCAGGGGTCGCCTACGAGCAGTACTTC
D: TRBD2; size: .; J: TRBJ2-2; V: TRBV3-1/TRBV3-2; CDR3: CASSQSSSGGLNTGELFF; DNA: TGTGCCAGCAGCCAATCGTCTAGCGGGGGGCTTAACACCGGGGAGCTGTTTTTT
D: TRBD1; size: .; J: TRBJ1-4; V: TRBV11-2; CDR3: CASSLATGDLRKLFF; DNA: TGTGCCAGCAGCTTAGCAACAGGGGACCTTAGAAAACTGTTTTTT
D: TRBD1; size: .; J: TRBJ1-5; V: TRBV5-5; CDR3: CASSGGQGPFGPQHF; DNA: TGTGCCAGCAGCGGCGGACAGGGACCCTTCGGGCCCCAGCATTTT
D: TRBD2; size: .; J: TRBJ2-1; V: TRBV6-1; CDR3: CASSEASLAGTEQFF; DNA: TGTGCCAGCAGTGAAGCGAGCCTAGCGGGAACTGAGCAGTTCTTC
D: .; size: .; J: TRBJ2-1; V: TRBV7-9; CDR3: CASSLAGANEQFF; DNA: TGTGCCAGCAGCTTAGCGGGGGCTAATGAGCAGTTCTTC
D: TRBD1; size: .; J: TRBJ2-7; V: TRBV30; CDR3: CAWSVLQGAYEQYF; DNA: TGTGCCTGGAGTGTTTTACAGGGGGCCTACGAGCAGTACTTC
D: .; size: few; J: TRBJ2-3; V: TRBV5-1; CDR3: CASSWGVGLGRVTDTQYF; DNA: TGCGCCAGCAGCTGGGGGGTAGGCCTAGGTAGGGTGACAGATACGCAGTATTTT
D: .; size: .; J: TRBJ2-5; V: TRBV4-1; CDR3: CASSQPQSETQYF; DNA: TGCGCCAGCAGCCAACCTCAATCTGAGACCCAGTACTTC
D: TRBD1; size: few; J: TRBJ2-5; V: TRBV18; CDR3: CASSLTRDRAQETQYF; DNA: TGTGCCAGCTCCCTCACCCGGGACAGGGCGCAAGAGACCCAGTACTTC
D: .; size: .; J: TRBJ1-4; V: TRBV6-2/TRBV6-3; CDR3: CASSYPTVGETNEKLFF; DNA: TGTGCCAGCAGTTATCCCACCGTAGGGGAGACTAATGAAAAACTGTTTTTT
D: TRBD2; size: once; J: TRBJ2-5; V: TRBV28; CDR3: CASSPAIRTSGRVKTQYF; DNA: TGTGCCAGCAGTCCGGCGATCAGGACTAGCGGGAGAGTGAAGACCCAGTACTTC
D: TRBD1; size: .; J: TRBJ1-3; V: TRBV10-3; CDR3: CATEDRVGGNTIYF; DNA: TGTGCCACAGAGGACAGGGTTGGTGGAAACACCATATATTTT
D: .; size: few; J: TRBJ1-1; V: TRBV5-1; CDR3: CASSLAVKTEAFF; DNA: TGCGCCAGCAGCTTGGCCGTGAAGACTGAAGCTTTCTTT
D: .; size: .; J: TRBJ2-5; V: TRBV12-3/TRBV12-4; CDR3: CASSLDGEETQYF; DNA: TGTGCCAGCAGTTTAGACGGGGAAGAGACCCAGTACTTC
D: .; size: .; J: TRBJ1-6; V: TRBV19; CDR3: CASSQGGGNSPLHF; DNA: TGTGCCAGTAGTCAAGGAGGGGGAAATTCACCCCTCCACTTT
D: TRBD1; size: .; J: TRBJ2-7; V: TRBV30; CDR3: CAWARDSPRREQYF; DNA: TGTGCCTGGGCCCGGGACAGCCCGAGACGGGAGCAGTACTTC
D: .; size: .; J: TRBJ2-1; V: TRBV19; CDR3: CASNRLDGGMNEQFF; DNA: TGTGCCAGTAACCGACTAGACGGTGGGATGAATGAGCAGTTCTTC
D: TRBD1; size: .; J: TRBJ1-1; V: TRBV6-2/TRBV6-3; CDR3: CASSSDRGQRKNTEAFF; DNA: TGTGCCAGCAGTTCAGACAGGGGGCAGAGGAAGAACACTGAAGCTTTCTTT
D: .; size: .; J: TRBJ1-2; V: TRBV9; CDR3: CASSVGSVGLYGYTF; DNA: TGTGCCAGCAGCGTAGGTTCTGTCGGGCTTTATGGCTACACCTTC
D: .; size: .; J: TRBJ1-1; V: TRBV6-4; CDR3: CASSHSGPPLF; DNA: TGTGCCAGCAGTCACTCCGGACCCCCCCTCTTT
D: .; size: .; J: TRBJ2-5; V: TRBV12-3/TRBV12-4; CDR3: CASSLAIETQYF; DNA: TGTGCCAGCAGTTTAGCGATAGAGACCCAGTACTTC
D: .; size: .; J: TRBJ1-3; V: TRBV18; CDR3: CASSRGPGNTIYF; DNA: TGTGCCAGCTCACGGGGGCCCGGAAACACCATATATTTT